Below, 23 T cell receptor beta chains from the same sample are listed, as sequenced in a study of T-cell reconstitution after alpha-beta-depleted transplantation in children. As it was prepared, the TCRbeta library received unique molecular identifiers. TCRdb called the PCR reads again in MiXCR, with one record for every CDR3 protein. Of approximately 590,000 distinct CDR3 sequences listed, roughly 10% are singletons. This specimen consisted of PBMCs from the stem cell graft donor, obtained from the stem cell graft. These TCRs come from a human donor who donated a stem cell graft to a child with acute myeloid leukemia.

A few counts support this clonotype. The V and J genes are TRBV5-5 and TRBJ1-1; 7 bases are a match to TRBD1. V trimming: 1 base; J trimming: 4 bases; junction bases outside the gene matches: 4. The CDR3 covers 14 residues. Germline V gene sequence: CDR1 SGHKS, CDR2 YYEKEE (reference sequence). The CDR3 here is CASSLYRGGTEAFF. Written as DNA, the CDR3 is TGTGCCAGCAGCTTGTACAGGGGCGGCACTGAAGCTTTCTTT.

This clonotype came up many times. The DNA of the CDR3 is TGTGCCTGGAGTGCTGGATACAATGAGCAGTTCTTC. Translating it yields CAWSAGYNEQFF. This chain links TRBV30 with TRBJ2-1; D not certain. Germline CDR1 and CDR2: GTSNPN and SVGIG (reference sequence). V dropped 1 base and J dropped 4 bases, with 5 bases sitting between them. This CDR3 comprises 12 residues.

The chain recombines TRBV7-9 with TRBJ1-2, with 7 positions matching TRBD1. Unmatched junction bases numbered 11, after V lost 5 bases and J lost 5 bases. Germline CDR1 reads SEHNR; CDR2 reads FQNEAQ (reference sequence). There are 15 residues in the CDR3. The CDR3: CASSPGADRFYGYTF. The CDR3 region has the DNA TGTGCCAGCAGCCCCGGTGCGGACAGGTTTTATGGCTACACCTTC.

The chain employs TRBV20-1 and TRBJ2-3; 8 positions match TRBD2. Trimming took 0 bases from V and 1 from J; bases not matched to a gene: 3. Germline CDR1 DFQATT, CDR2 SNEGSKA (reference sequence). The CDR3 is made up of 15 amino acids. The CDR3 loop reads CSARDRLARTDTQYF. CDR3 bases: TGCAGTGCTAGAGATCGACTAGCGCGCACAGATACGCAGTATTTT.

Ten or more counts support this clonotype. This rearrangement joins TRBV28 to TRBJ2-7; D is perhaps TRBD1 (6 bases). CDR1 MDHEN and CDR2 SYDVKM come from the germline V gene. The CDR3 extends over 13 amino acids. With 6 bases removed from V and 2 bases from J, the gap between germline ends came to 11 bases. The CDR3 reads CASRPSGAYEQYF. The CDR3 DNA reads as TGTGCCAGCAGACCCTCAGGGGCCTACGAGCAGTACTTC.

This chain joins TRBV5-5 and TRBJ1-1, with 10 bases aligning to TRBD1. Germline CDR1 SGHKS, CDR2 YYEKEE (reference sequence). The CDR3 totals 17 residues. V lost 0 bases to trimming and J lost 0 bases; unmatched junction nucleotides: 5. CDR3 DNA: TGTGCCAGCAGCTTGGCCGGGACAGGGGCCTTGAACACTGAAGCTTTCTTT. Translated: CASSLAGTGALNTEAFF.

The rearrangement joins TRBV29-1 to TRBJ1-6; the match to TRBD1 covers 8 bases. CDR1 is SQVTM and CDR2 is ANQGSEA in the germline V gene. There are 13 residues in the CDR3. V was clipped by 7 bases and J by 6 bases; unmatched bases: 5. CDR3 DNA: TGCAGCGCCGGACAGGGCCGTAATTCACCCCTCCACTTT. This translates into CSAGQGRNSPLHF.

This clonotype showed up just a few times. This chain connects TRBV29-1 to TRBJ2-1; 10 bases are a match to TRBD1. This CDR3 is built from 18 residues. The germline gives CDR1 SQVTM, CDR2 ANQGSEA. The V gene end was trimmed by 4 bases and the J gene end by 10 bases; junction bases not matched to a gene: 22. CDR3 in DNA: TGCAGCGTTGCTCCGGGACAGGGGTGGAGCGGGAGAACGGGAGAGCAGTTCTTC. Amino acid sequence: CSVAPGQGWSGRTGEQFF.

This clonotype was detected a few times. The chain employs TRBV28 and TRBJ2-5, with TRBD2 as a possible D gene (5 bases). The CDR3 is made up of 14 amino acids. Trimming removed 6 bases at V and 5 bases at J, with 16 bases between. Germline values: CDR1 MDHEN, CDR2 SYDVKM. The chain's CDR3 is CASRPFSVKETQYF. Written as DNA, the CDR3 is TGTGCCAGCAGACCCTTTAGCGTCAAGGAGACCCAGTACTTC.

The chain employs TRBV18 and TRBJ2-3; D is undetermined. The CDR3 covers 12 residues. Germline V CDR1 and CDR2: KGHSH, LQKENI. Trimming pared 6 bases from V and 4 bases from J, leaving 8 bases between. Written as DNA, the CDR3 is TGTGCCAGCTCGCATAAAGCAGATACGCAGTATTTT. Translation: CASSHKADTQYF. The full variable domain, completed using reference TRBV18 and TRBJ2-3, is NAGVMQNPRHLVRRRGQEARLRCSPMKGHSHVYWYRQLPEEGLKFMVYLQKENIIDESGMPKERFSAEFPKEGPSILRIQQVVRGDSAAYFCASSHKADTQYFGPGTRLTVL.

In its sample, this clonotype was seen many times. The chain couples TRBV4-2 to TRBJ2-7; 8 positions match TRBD1. Germline CDR1 is LGHNA and CDR2 is YNFKEQ. The CDR3 length is 13 residues. V shed 1 base, J shed 5 bases, and the junction held 1 base outside the gene matches. The CDR3 loop reads CASSQADRDEQYF. The CDR3, as DNA: TGTGCCAGCAGCCAAGCGGACAGGGACGAGCAGTACTTC.

The chain couples TRBV20-1 to TRBJ1-2; no definite D call. Germline CDR1 is DFQATT and CDR2 is SNEGSKA (reference sequence). V lost 1 base and J lost 1, with 10 bases in between. This CDR3 has 14 amino acids. The chain's CDR3 is CSARAFGSNYGYTF. CDR3 DNA sequence: TGCAGTGCTAGAGCGTTCGGCAGTAACTATGGCTACACCTTC.

This chain uses TRBV30 with TRBJ1-5; D unresolved. Looked up from germline, CDR1 is GTSNPN and CDR2 is SVGIG (reference sequence). The V end was cut by 2 bases, the J end by 4 bases, with 9 bases between. This CDR3 contains 13 residues. The CDR3 DNA is TGTGCCTGGAGTCAAGCGACAAATCAGCCCCAGCATTTT. It encodes CAWSQATNQPQHF.

This clonotype came up many times. The rearrangement links TRBV7-3 to TRBJ1-2; no reliable D call. The V and J ends lost 5 bases and 4 bases respectively, with 11 bases between them. This CDR3 is 13 amino acids long. CDR1 and CDR2 (germline): SGHTA, FQGTGA. CDR3 bases: TGTGCCAGCAGCCTGGGGAGTACCTATGGCTACACCTTC. Protein sequence: CASSLGSTYGYTF.

This clonotype appeared a few times. V is TRBV6-2 or TRBV6-3 and J is TRBJ2-7; 11 bases align to TRBD2. The V and J ends lost 9 bases and 3 bases, in that order; junction bases with no gene match: 4. This CDR3 contains 13 residues. Per germline, CDR1 MNHEY and CDR2 SVGEGT. CDR3 nucleotide sequence: TGTGCCAGTACGACTAGCGGGATCTACGAGCAGTACTTC. Its protein product is CASTTSGIYEQYF.

The V call is TRBV20-1, the J call TRBJ1-5, with a tentative D call TRBD1 (5 bases). CDR1 is DFQATT and CDR2 is SNEGSKA in the germline V gene (reference sequence). The CDR3 has 12 residues. CDR3 amino acids: CSIPGQNQPQHF. CDR3 coding DNA: TGCAGCATTCCGGGGCAGAATCAGCCCCAGCATTTT.

In this sample, this clonotype turned up many times. The rearrangement joins TRBV24-1 to TRBJ1-1; 7 nucleotides agree with TRBD1. Germline V gene lookup returns CDR1 KGHDR and CDR2 SFDVKD. The CDR3 consists of 12 residues. After removal of 6 bases from V and 8 bases from J, the junction contained 5 bases not matched to a gene. CDR3 region: CATSLTGAEAFF. The CDR3 DNA reads as TGTGCCACCAGTCTTACAGGGGCCGAAGCTTTCTTT.

This clonotype was counted ten times or more. V is TRBV24-1 and J is TRBJ2-1, with 8 bases identical to TRBD2. Germline V gene lookup returns CDR1 KGHDR and CDR2 SFDVKD. V gave up 1 base and J gave up 7 bases; unmatched junction bases: 5. The CDR3 totals 15 residues. CDR3 bases: TGTGCCACCAGTGATTTAAGCGGGAGCCCTAATGAGCAGTTCTTC. As protein: CATSDLSGSPNEQFF.

This clonotype was seen ten or more times. This chain connects TRBV12-3 or TRBV12-4 to TRBJ2-3, with D possibly being TRBD1 (6 bases). Between the trimmed V and J ends, which lost 3 bases and 2 bases, there was a span of 9 bases. CDR3 length: 14 residues. The chain's CDR3 is CASSFQGFTDTQYF. The CDR3 DNA follows: TGTGCCAGCAGTTTTCAGGGGTTCACAGATACGCAGTATTTT.

This clonotype appeared a few times. An end of the junction differs from the germline gene, which may be a read error. V is TRBV24-1 and J is TRBJ2-6; D is unresolved. The germline V gene has CDR1 KGHDR and CDR2 SFDVKD. This CDR3 region has 14 residues. CDR3 in DNA: TGTGCCACCAGTGAGGCGGCTGGGCCCAACGTCCTGACTTTC. It encodes CATSEAAGPNVLTF.

This clonotype occurred once. This chain connects TRBV4-2 to TRBJ1-3; possible D gene TRBD1, 5 bases. V was cut by 1 base and J by 0 bases, with 16 bases left in between. Germline V gene data show CDR1 as LGHNA and CDR2 as YNFKEQ. The CDR3 totals 18 residues. This CDR3 reads CASSQADQRGSSGNTIYF. The CDR3 bases are TGTGCCAGCAGCCAAGCCGACCAGAGGGGAAGCTCTGGAAACACCATATATTTT.

A few counts support this clonotype. The chain combines TRBV24-1 with TRBJ1-3; D gene ambiguous. V lost 5 bases and J 4 bases, leaving 8 bases between the germline ends. Germline V lookup: CDR1 KGHDR, CDR2 SFDVKD. The CDR3 length is 13 residues. CDR3 sequence reads: CATSAGIGNTIYF. Written as DNA, the CDR3 is TGTGCCACCAGTGCCGGCATCGGAAACACCATATATTTT.

To note about this clonotype: The conserved closing phenylalanine or tryptophan is absent in this CDR3, likely reflecting a read error. V and J are TRBV29-1 and TRBJ1-2; a weak D match, TRBD1 (5 bases). The CDR3 has 14 residues. Germline assignment: CDR1 SQVTM and CDR2 ANQGSEA. The V and J ends lost 4 bases and 5 bases respectively, with 17 bases between them. In DNA, the CDR3 is TGCAGCGTTGTCCGAACAGGAAGAGGTTATGGCTACACCTTG. The encoded protein is CSVVRTGRGYGYTL.